The subject of this entry is one T cell receptor beta chain. Trimming stripped 0 bases from V and 2 bases from J, with 13 bases between. Germline lookup yields CDR1 LGHNA and CDR2 YNFKEQ. The CDR3 covers 16 residues. Cohort allocation depended upon clinical history that participants reported. This sample stems from a study of blood T cell repertoires in COVID-19. Background on the study: T cells, B-cell-depleted T cells, or PBMCs provided the cDNA or gDNA that served as material.

In the original processing: Reference gene primers were amplified, and this amplification served to estimate nucleated cell counts. The table came from immunoSEQ multiplex PCR; TCRdb's copy has only in-frame clones and leaves some out. Clone size and V and J calls were adopted from that table, with D and trimming inferred from the DNA. The sample includes some 200,000 clones, roughly 88% of them seen just once. This TCR derives from a woman between 40 and 55 years old with acute COVID-19. Sequences were obtained from PBMCs or T cells enriched from blood (not recorded which). The chain joins TRBV4-2 to TRBJ1-2; D is perhaps TRBD1 (6 bases). CDR3 in amino acids: CASSQDLAGVNYGYTF. DNA of the CDR3: TGTGCCAGCAGCCAAGATCTGGCAGGGGTCAACTATGGCTACACCTTC.